This T cell receptor beta chain appears in the sequencing data of a study of blood T cell repertoires in COVID-19. Study-wide background: Collection of acute and convalescent COVID-19 samples took place in the United States, Italy and Spain. PBMCs, B-cell-depleted T cells, or T cells were the source of the cDNA or gDNA that made up the material.

This clone was seen only once. Generated by immunoSEQ multiplex PCR, the TCRdb table keeps only in-frame clones and is missing some. The table lists approximately 120,000 clones, approximately 80% of them singletons. Losses at the gene ends were 6 bases for V and 6 bases for J; bases not matched to a gene: 7. The CDR3 length is 14 residues. Germline-derived CDR1 and CDR2 are LNHDA and SQIVND (reference sequence). Sequencing was done on a sample of peripheral blood. The sequence derives from a woman of 80 years or more with active or convalescent COVID-19. The rearrangement links TRBV19 to TRBJ2-7; 11 bases map to TRBD2. CDR3 sequence reads: CASRNPGTSGEQYF. The CDR3 DNA sequence: TGTGCCAGTAGAAACCCCGGGACTAGCGGCGAGCAGTACTTC.